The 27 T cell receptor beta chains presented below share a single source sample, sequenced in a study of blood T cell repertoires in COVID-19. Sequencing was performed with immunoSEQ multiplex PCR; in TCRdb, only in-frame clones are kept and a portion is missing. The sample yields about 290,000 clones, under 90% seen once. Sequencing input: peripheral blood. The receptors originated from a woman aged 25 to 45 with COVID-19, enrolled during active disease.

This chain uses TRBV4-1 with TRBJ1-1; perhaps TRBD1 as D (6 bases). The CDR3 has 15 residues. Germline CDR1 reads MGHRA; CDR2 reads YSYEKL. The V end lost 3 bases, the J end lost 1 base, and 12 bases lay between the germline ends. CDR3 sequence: CASSQRGHSNTEAFF. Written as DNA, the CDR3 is TGCGCCAGCAGCCAGAGGGGACACTCGAACACTGAAGCTTTCTTT.

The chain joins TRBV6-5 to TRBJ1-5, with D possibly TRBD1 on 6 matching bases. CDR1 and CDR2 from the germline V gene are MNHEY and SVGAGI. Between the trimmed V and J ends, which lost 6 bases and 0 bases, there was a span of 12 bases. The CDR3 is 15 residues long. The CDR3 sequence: CASRKGGYSNQPQHF. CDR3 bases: TGTGCCAGCAGAAAAGGGGGATATAGCAATCAGCCCCAGCATTTT.

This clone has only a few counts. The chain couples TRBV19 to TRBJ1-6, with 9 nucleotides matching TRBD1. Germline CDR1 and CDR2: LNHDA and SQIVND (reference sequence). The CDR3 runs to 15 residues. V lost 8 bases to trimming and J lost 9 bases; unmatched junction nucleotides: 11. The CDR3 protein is CASLGPGTGSSPLHF. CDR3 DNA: TGTGCCAGTCTCGGGCCCGGGACAGGGAGTTCACCCCTCCACTTT.

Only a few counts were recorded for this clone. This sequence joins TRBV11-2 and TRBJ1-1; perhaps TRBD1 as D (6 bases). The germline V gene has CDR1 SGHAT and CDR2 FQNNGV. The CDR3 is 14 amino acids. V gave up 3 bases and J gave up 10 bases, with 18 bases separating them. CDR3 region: CASSFTVGGLGAFF. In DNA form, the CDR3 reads TGTGCCAGCAGCTTTACCGTAGGGGGACTAGGAGCTTTCTTT.

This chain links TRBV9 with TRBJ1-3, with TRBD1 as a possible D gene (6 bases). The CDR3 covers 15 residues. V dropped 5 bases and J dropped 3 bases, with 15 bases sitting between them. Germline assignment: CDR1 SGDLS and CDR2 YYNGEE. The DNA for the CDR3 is TGTGCCAGCAGGCCCACAGGGAGAGGTGGAAACACCATATATTTT. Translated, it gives CASRPTGRGGNTIYF.

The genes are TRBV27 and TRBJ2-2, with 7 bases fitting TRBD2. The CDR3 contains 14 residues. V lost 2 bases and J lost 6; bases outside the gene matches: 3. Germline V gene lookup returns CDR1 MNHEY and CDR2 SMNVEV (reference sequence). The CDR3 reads CASSLGAGPGELFF. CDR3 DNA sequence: TGTGCCAGCAGTTTAGGAGCGGGGCCCGGGGAGCTGTTTTTT.

The CDR3 reads CASIPSGGPTDTQYF. The CDR3, as DNA: TGTGCCAGCATACCTAGCGGGGGACCCACAGATACGCAGTATTTT. The genes are TRBV7-8 and TRBJ2-3; 10 bases fit TRBD2. The germline V gene has CDR1 SGHVS and CDR2 FQNEAQ. V dropped 7 bases and J dropped 2; count of bases not matched to a gene: 6. CDR3 length equals 15 residues.

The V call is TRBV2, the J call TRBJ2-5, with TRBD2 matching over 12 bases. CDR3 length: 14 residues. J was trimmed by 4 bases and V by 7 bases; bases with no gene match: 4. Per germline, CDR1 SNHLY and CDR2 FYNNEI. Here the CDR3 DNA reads TGTGCCAGCAAGGAGACTAGCGGGGGAGAGACCCAGTACTTC. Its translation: CASKETSGGETQYF.

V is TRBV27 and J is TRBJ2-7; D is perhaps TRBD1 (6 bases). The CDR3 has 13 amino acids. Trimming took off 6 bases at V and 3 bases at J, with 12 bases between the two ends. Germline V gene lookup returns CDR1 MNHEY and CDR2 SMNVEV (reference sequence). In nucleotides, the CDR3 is TGTGCCAGCAGCTCTACAGGGTACTACGAGCAGTACTTC. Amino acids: CASSSTGYYEQYF.

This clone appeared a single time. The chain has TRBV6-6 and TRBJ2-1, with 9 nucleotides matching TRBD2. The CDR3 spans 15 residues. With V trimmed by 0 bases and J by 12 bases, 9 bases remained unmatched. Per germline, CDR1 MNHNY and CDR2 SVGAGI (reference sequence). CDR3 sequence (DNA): TGTGCCAGCAGTTACTCGAGTGGCGGGGGGGCTGGGCAGTTCTTC. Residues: CASSYSSGGGAGQFF.

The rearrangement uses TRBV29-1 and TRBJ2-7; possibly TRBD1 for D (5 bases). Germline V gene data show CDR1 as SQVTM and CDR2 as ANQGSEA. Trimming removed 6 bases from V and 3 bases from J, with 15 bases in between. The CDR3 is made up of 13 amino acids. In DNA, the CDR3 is TGCAGCGTCAAGGGGCAGTGGGGCTACGAGCAGTACTTC. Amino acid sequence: CSVKGQWGYEQYF.

For the CDR3, the DNA is TGTGCCAGCAGCCTGACAGAACCTAATTCACCCCTCCACTTT. It is translated as CASSLTEPNSPLHF. V is TRBV7-9 and J is TRBJ1-6; possible D gene TRBD1, 5 bases. With 5 bases removed from V and 6 bases from J, the gap between germline ends came to 11 bases. Germline loops: CDR1 SEHNR, CDR2 FQNEAQ (reference sequence). This CDR3 has 14 amino acids.

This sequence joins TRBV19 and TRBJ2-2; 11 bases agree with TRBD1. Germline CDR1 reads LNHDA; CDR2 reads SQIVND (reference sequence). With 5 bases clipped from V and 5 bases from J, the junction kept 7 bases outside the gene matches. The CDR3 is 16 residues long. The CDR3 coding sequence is TGTGCCAGTAGTGCCGGGACAGGGGGTCGGACCGGGGAGCTGTTTTTT. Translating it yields CASSAGTGGRTGELFF. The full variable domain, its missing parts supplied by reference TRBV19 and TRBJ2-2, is DGGITQSPKYLFRKEGQNVTLSCEQNLNHDAMYWYRQDPGQGLRLIYYSQIVNDFQKGDIAEGYSVSREKKESFPLTVTSAQKNPTAFYLCASSAGTGGRTGELFFGEGSRLTVL.

The CDR3 sequence: CASSQGPGGGTDTQYF. The CDR3 nucleotides are TGCGCCAGCAGCCAAGGTCCCGGGGGGGGGACAGATACGCAGTATTTT. The V and J genes are TRBV4-1 and TRBJ2-3; 8 positions match TRBD2. V gave up 1 base and J gave up 3 bases; unmatched junction bases: 6. The CDR3 is made up of 16 amino acids. CDR1 is MGHRA, CDR2 YSYEKL, per germline.

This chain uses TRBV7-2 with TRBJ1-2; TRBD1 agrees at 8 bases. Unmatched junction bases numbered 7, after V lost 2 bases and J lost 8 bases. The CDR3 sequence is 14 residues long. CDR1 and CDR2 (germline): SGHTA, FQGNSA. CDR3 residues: CASSLSTGGPGYTF. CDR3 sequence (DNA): TGTGCCAGCAGCTTAAGTACAGGGGGGCCGGGCTACACCTTC.

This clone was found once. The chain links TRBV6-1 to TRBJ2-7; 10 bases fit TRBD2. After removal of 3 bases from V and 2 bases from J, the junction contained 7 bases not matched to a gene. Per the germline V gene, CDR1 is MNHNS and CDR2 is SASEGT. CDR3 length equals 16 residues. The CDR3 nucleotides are TGTGCCAGCAGTGAGAACGCTAGCGGGGGCACCTACGAGCAGTACTTC. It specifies CASSENASGGTYEQYF.

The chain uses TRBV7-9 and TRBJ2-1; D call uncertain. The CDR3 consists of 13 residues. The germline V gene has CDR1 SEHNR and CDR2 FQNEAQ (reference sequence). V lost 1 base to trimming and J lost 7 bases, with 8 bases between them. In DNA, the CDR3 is TGTGCCAGCAGCTTAGAACTGCGGAATGAGCAGTTCTTC. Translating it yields CASSLELRNEQFF.

DNA of the CDR3: TGTGCCAGCAGCACAACAGGGTGGGAGACCCAGTACTTC. Its protein product is CASSTTGWETQYF. This chain uses TRBV6-5 with TRBJ2-5; a possible D gene is TRBD1 (6 bases). Deletions cut 6 bases from V and 5 bases from J, with 13 bases between. The germline V gene encodes CDR1 MNHEY and CDR2 SVGAGI. This CDR3 region has 13 residues.

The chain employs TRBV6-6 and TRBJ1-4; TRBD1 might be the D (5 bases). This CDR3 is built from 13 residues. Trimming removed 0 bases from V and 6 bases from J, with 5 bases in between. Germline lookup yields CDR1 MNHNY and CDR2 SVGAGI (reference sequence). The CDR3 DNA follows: TGTGCCAGCAGTTACTCGACAGATGAAAAACTGTTTTTT. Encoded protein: CASSYSTDEKLFF.

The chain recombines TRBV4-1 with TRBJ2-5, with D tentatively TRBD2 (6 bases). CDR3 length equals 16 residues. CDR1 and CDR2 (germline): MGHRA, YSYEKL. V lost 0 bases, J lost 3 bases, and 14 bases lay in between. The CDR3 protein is CASSQDPASEEETQYF. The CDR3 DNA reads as TGCGCCAGCAGCCAAGATCCGGCTAGCGAAGAAGAGACCCAGTACTTC.

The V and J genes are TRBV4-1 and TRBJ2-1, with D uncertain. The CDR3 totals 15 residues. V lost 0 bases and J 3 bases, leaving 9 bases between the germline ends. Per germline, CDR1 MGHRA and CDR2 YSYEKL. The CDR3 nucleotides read TGCGCCAGCAGCCAAGACTGGGCTTACTACAATGAGCAGTTCTTC. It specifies CASSQDWAYYNEQFF.

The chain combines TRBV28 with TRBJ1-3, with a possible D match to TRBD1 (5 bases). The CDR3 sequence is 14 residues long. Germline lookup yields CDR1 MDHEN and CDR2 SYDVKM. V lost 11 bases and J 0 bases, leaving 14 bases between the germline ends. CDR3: CAVMGGSSGNTIYF. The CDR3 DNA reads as TGTGCCGTAATGGGGGGGAGCTCTGGAAACACCATATATTTT. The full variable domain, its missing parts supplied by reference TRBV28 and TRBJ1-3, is DVKVTQSSRYLVKRTGEKVFLECVQDMDHENMFWYRQDPGLGLRLIYFSYDVKMKEKGDIPEGYSVSREKKERFSLILESASTNQTSMYLCAVMGGSSGNTIYFGEGSWLTVV.

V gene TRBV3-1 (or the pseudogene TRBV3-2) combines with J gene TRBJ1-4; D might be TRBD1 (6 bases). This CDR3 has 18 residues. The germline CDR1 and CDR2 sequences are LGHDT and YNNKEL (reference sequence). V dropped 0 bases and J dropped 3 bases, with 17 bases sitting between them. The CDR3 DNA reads TGTGCCAGCAGCCAAGATCCCGCAGGGGTGGGCCCTAATGAAAAACTGTTTTTT. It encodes CASSQDPAGVGPNEKLFF.

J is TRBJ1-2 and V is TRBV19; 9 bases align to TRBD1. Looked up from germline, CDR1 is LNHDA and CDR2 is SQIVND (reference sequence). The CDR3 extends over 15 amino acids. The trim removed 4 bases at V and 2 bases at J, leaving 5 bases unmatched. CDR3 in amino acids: CASSTPGTGNYGYTF. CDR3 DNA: TGTGCCAGTAGTACACCCGGGACAGGGAACTATGGCTACACCTTC.

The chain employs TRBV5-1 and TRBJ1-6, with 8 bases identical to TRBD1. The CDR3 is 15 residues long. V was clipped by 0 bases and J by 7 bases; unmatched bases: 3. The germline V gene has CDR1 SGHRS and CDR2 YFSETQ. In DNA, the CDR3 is TGCGCCAGCAGCTTGGTTGGGGACAGGAATTCACCCCTCCACTTT. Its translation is CASSLVGDRNSPLHF.

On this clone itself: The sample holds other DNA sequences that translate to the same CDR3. The CDR3 sequence: CASSLSGDSPLHF. CDR3 DNA: TGTGCCAGCAGCTTAAGCGGAGATTCACCCCTCCACTTT. The chain combines TRBV7-9 with TRBJ1-6; D ambiguous. The V end lost 2 bases, the J end lost 8 bases, and 7 bases lay between the germline ends. This CDR3 spans 13 amino acids. Germline-derived CDR1 and CDR2 are SEHNR and FQNEAQ (reference sequence).

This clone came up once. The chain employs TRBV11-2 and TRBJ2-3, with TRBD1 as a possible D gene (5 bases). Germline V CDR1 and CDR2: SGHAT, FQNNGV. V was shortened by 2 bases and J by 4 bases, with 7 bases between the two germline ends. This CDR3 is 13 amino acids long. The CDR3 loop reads CASSLLGADTQYF. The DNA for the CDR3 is TGTGCCAGCAGCTTATTAGGGGCAGATACGCAGTATTTT.